This TCR beta chain was captured in a study of cytomegalovirus exposure and HLA in healthy donors. CDR3 length: 16 residues. Germline V gives CDR1 SGDLS, CDR2 YYNGEE. The J segment lost 2 bases and the V segment lost 3 bases, leaving 10 bases of the junction unmatched. The PCR contained 60 Vbeta and 13 Jbeta primers. Using immunoSEQ multiplex PCR, the repertoire was profiled, and TCRdb retains in-frame clones only, with some absent. The sample contains about 200,000 clones, around four fifths of which appear only once. Specimen: PBMCs. The sequence was obtained from a woman aged 40 to 55 in good health and CMV-seronegative. This chain links TRBV9 with TRBJ1-2; TRBD1 matches at 7 bases. This CDR3 reads CASSAQDRARNYGYTF. The CDR3 DNA is TGTGCCAGCAGCGCTCAAGACAGGGCCCGAAACTATGGCTACACCTTC.